The source of this T cell receptor beta chain is a study of blood T cell repertoires in COVID-19. Here immunoSEQ multiplex PCR was the method, and the copy in TCRdb shows in-frame clones only, minus some. The table lists 250,000 or so clones, 87% of them singletons. Cohorts were assigned according to the clinical history that participants reported. This CDR3 has 12 residues. The V gene end was trimmed by 1 base and the J gene end by 7 bases; junction bases not matched to a gene: 1. Germline V gene sequence: CDR1 LGHDT, CDR2 YNNKEL (reference sequence). As regards this clone: Other nucleotide sequences in the sample specify the same CDR3.

Sequencing was carried out using PBMCs or T cells enriched from blood (not recorded which). This receptor was identified in a young man who had recovered from COVID-19. V usage is TRBV3-1 (or the pseudogene TRBV3-2) and J usage is TRBJ2-7; 7 nucleotides agree with TRBD2. Here the CDR3 reads CASSQGAGEQYF. As DNA, the CDR3 is TGTGCCAGCAGCCAAGGAGCGGGGGAGCAGTACTTC.